Listed below are T cell receptor beta chains from one sample, sequenced in a study of T cell responses to AZD1222 COVID-19 vaccine. The protocol was immunoSEQ multiplex PCR, while the TCRdb copy is restricted to in-frame clones and leaves out a portion. The repertoire has 50,000 to 75,000 clones, roughly nine tenths of them found once; the top ten carry 6.1%. The sample here was peripheral blood, taken 28 days after the second AZD1222 dose. These receptors came from an adult who received the AZD1222 COVID-19 vaccine. Both conserved end residues are part of each CDR3. Each record gives: clone size, V gene, D gene, J gene, CDR3 protein, CDR3 DNA. D genes are given only for firm matches. Part of the rows lack a size; the others show once, few, many or a class for expanded clones.

abundance: NA; v_gene: TRBV12-3/TRBV12-4; d_gene: NA; j_gene: TRBJ2-6; CDR3aa: CASSSTGKLTF; CDR3nt: TGTGCCAGCAGTTCGACCGGAAAACTGACTTTC
abundance: few; v_gene: TRBV28; d_gene: NA; j_gene: TRBJ1-6; CDR3aa: CASSLSAGARSSPLHF; CDR3nt: TGTGCCAGCAGTTTATCCGCAGGGGCCAGGTCGTCACCCCTCCACTTT
abundance: NA; v_gene: TRBV18; d_gene: TRBD1; j_gene: TRBJ2-1; CDR3aa: CASSPQQGSDNEQFF; CDR3nt: TGTGCCAGCTCACCACAACAGGGGTCTGACAATGAGCAGTTCTTC
abundance: NA; v_gene: TRBV20-1; d_gene: TRBD1; j_gene: TRBJ2-5; CDR3aa: CSAGQQGYF; CDR3nt: TGCAGTGCGGGACAGCAAGGATACTTC
abundance: NA; v_gene: TRBV5-1; d_gene: NA; j_gene: TRBJ1-2; CDR3aa: CASSLDLRNYGYTF; CDR3nt: TGCGCCAGCAGCTTGGATTTGAGGAACTATGGCTACACCTTC
abundance: NA; v_gene: TRBV3-1/TRBV3-2; d_gene: TRBD1; j_gene: TRBJ2-7; CDR3aa: CASSQDWDRNYEQYF; CDR3nt: TGTGCCAGCAGCCAAGATTGGGACAGAAACTACGAGCAGTACTTC
abundance: NA; v_gene: TRBV5-1; d_gene: TRBD2; j_gene: TRBJ2-1; CDR3aa: CASSATGTSGYNEQFF; CDR3nt: TGCGCCAGCAGCGCAACCGGGACTAGCGGTTACAATGAGCAGTTCTTC
abundance: NA; v_gene: TRBV5-8; d_gene: NA; j_gene: TRBJ2-3; CDR3aa: CASSAGRAEDTQYF; CDR3nt: TGTGCCAGCAGCGCGGGACGGGCGGAAGATACGCAGTATTTT
abundance: few; v_gene: TRBV28; d_gene: NA; j_gene: TRBJ2-2; CDR3aa: CASDGQPNTGELFF; CDR3nt: TGTGCCAGCGATGGGCAGCCGAACACCGGGGAGCTGTTTTTT
abundance: NA; v_gene: TRBV6-5; d_gene: NA; j_gene: TRBJ1-1; CDR3aa: CASSINREAFF; CDR3nt: TGTGCCAGCAGTATTAACAGGGAAGCTTTCTTT
abundance: NA; v_gene: TRBV11-1; d_gene: NA; j_gene: TRBJ2-7; CDR3aa: CASSWSRGDYEQYF; CDR3nt: TGTGCCAGCAGCTGGTCCAGGGGGGACTACGAGCAGTACTTC
abundance: NA; v_gene: TRBV4-1; d_gene: NA; j_gene: TRBJ2-7; CDR3aa: CASSQETGVSEQYF; CDR3nt: TGCGCCAGCAGCCAAGAGACGGGAGTCTCCGAGCAGTACTTC
abundance: NA; v_gene: TRBV28; d_gene: NA; j_gene: TRBJ1-4; CDR3aa: CASTSRTLEEKLFF; CDR3nt: TGTGCCAGCACTTCGAGGACACTGGAGGAAAAACTGTTTTTT
abundance: few; v_gene: TRBV29-1; d_gene: NA; j_gene: TRBJ2-3; CDR3aa: CSVGGQYTDTQYF; CDR3nt: TGCAGCGTTGGAGGACAGTACACAGATACGCAGTATTTT
abundance: NA; v_gene: TRBV4-1; d_gene: NA; j_gene: TRBJ2-7; CDR3aa: CASSPSSYEQYF; CDR3nt: TGCGCCAGCAGTCCCAGCTCCTACGAGCAGTACTTC
abundance: once; v_gene: TRBV11-1; d_gene: TRBD1; j_gene: TRBJ1-1; CDR3aa: CASTLGDRINTEAFF; CDR3nt: TGTGCCAGCACCCTAGGGGACAGGATTAACACTGAAGCTTTCTTT
abundance: NA; v_gene: TRBV5-8; d_gene: NA; j_gene: TRBJ1-2; CDR3aa: CASSSKGRDTSSYGYTF; CDR3nt: TGTGCCAGCAGTTCAAAGGGAAGAGACACAAGCTCATATGGCTACACCTTC
abundance: NA; v_gene: TRBV30; d_gene: NA; j_gene: TRBJ1-5; CDR3aa: CAWGEGNQPQHF; CDR3nt: TGTGCCTGGGGGGAGGGCAATCAGCCCCAGCATTTT
abundance: NA; v_gene: TRBV5-1; d_gene: TRBD1; j_gene: TRBJ1-6; CDR3aa: CASSFNPGTGDSPLHF; CDR3nt: TGCGCCAGCAGCTTCAACCCCGGGACAGGAGACTCACCCCTCCACTTT
abundance: once; v_gene: TRBV7-9; d_gene: TRBD1; j_gene: TRBJ2-7; CDR3aa: CASSLGQGMGEQYF; CDR3nt: TGTGCCAGCAGCCTGGGACAGGGGATGGGGGAGCAGTACTTC
abundance: NA; v_gene: TRBV7-2; d_gene: NA; j_gene: TRBJ2-7; CDR3aa: CASSLVVEQYF; CDR3nt: TGTGCCAGCAGCTTAGTAGTTGAGCAGTACTTC
abundance: NA; v_gene: TRBV29-1; d_gene: NA; j_gene: TRBJ2-7; CDR3aa: CSVEVGRYEQYF; CDR3nt: TGCAGCGTTGAAGTAGGCCGCTACGAGCAGTACTTC
abundance: NA; v_gene: TRBV9; d_gene: NA; j_gene: TRBJ1-1; CDR3aa: CASSSGAGEGEAFF; CDR3nt: TGTGCCAGCAGTTCCGGGGCAGGGGAGGGTGAAGCTTTCTTT
abundance: NA; v_gene: TRBV7-9; d_gene: NA; j_gene: TRBJ1-5; CDR3aa: CASSPTGMSNQPQHF; CDR3nt: TGTGCCAGCAGCCCTACAGGGATGAGCAATCAGCCCCAGCATTTT
abundance: NA; v_gene: TRBV28; d_gene: NA; j_gene: TRBJ1-2; CDR3aa: CASSLGGSDGYTF; CDR3nt: TGTGCCAGCAGTTTAGGAGGGTCTGATGGCTACACCTTC
abundance: once; v_gene: TRBV5-8; d_gene: NA; j_gene: TRBJ1-3; CDR3aa: CASSFRRFSGNTIYF; CDR3nt: TGTGCCAGCAGCTTCCGACGGTTCTCTGGAAACACCATATATTTT
abundance: NA; v_gene: TRBV4-1; d_gene: NA; j_gene: TRBJ1-5; CDR3aa: CASSQGSGPRGQPQHF; CDR3nt: TGCGCCAGCAGCCAAGGGTCGGGGCCTCGGGGTCAGCCCCAGCATTTT
abundance: NA; v_gene: TRBV12-3/TRBV12-4; d_gene: NA; j_gene: TRBJ1-6; CDR3aa: CASSWDGDSPLHF; CDR3nt: TGTGCCAGCAGTTGGGACGGAGATTCACCCCTCCACTTT
abundance: NA; v_gene: TRBV5-1; d_gene: NA; j_gene: TRBJ2-7; CDR3aa: CASSFTNPRDEQYF; CDR3nt: TGCGCCAGCAGCTTTACTAATCCACGGGACGAGCAGTACTTC
abundance: NA; v_gene: TRBV7-2; d_gene: TRBD2; j_gene: TRBJ2-7; CDR3aa: CASSPASGATYEQYF; CDR3nt: TGTGCCAGCAGCCCCGCCAGCGGGGCAACCTACGAGCAGTACTTC
abundance: NA; v_gene: TRBV7-2; d_gene: TRBD1; j_gene: TRBJ1-2; CDR3aa: CASSPRRQGLNYGYTF; CDR3nt: TGTGCCAGCAGCCCAAGGCGACAGGGCCTGAACTATGGCTACACCTTC
abundance: NA; v_gene: TRBV5-1; d_gene: NA; j_gene: TRBJ1-2; CDR3aa: CASSLGDRESYGYTF; CDR3nt: TGCGCCAGCAGCTTGGGTGATAGGGAGAGCTATGGCTACACCTTC
abundance: NA; v_gene: TRBV6-5; d_gene: NA; j_gene: TRBJ2-6; CDR3aa: CASRADRSGANVLTF; CDR3nt: TGTGCCAGCAGAGCAGACAGATCTGGGGCCAACGTCCTGACTTTC
abundance: NA; v_gene: TRBV13; d_gene: NA; j_gene: TRBJ2-7; CDR3aa: CASSLVNEQYF; CDR3nt: TGTGCCAGCAGCTTAGTGAACGAGCAGTACTTC
abundance: NA; v_gene: TRBV11-2; d_gene: NA; j_gene: TRBJ2-3; CDR3aa: CASSLVGSTPDTQYF; CDR3nt: TGTGCCAGCAGCTTAGTGGGATCCACTCCAGATACGCAGTATTTT
abundance: NA; v_gene: TRBV12-1; d_gene: NA; j_gene: TRBJ2-7; CDR3aa: CASSQTWTGYEQYF; CDR3nt: TGTGCCAGCAGCCAAACTTGGACAGGCTACGAGCAGTACTTC
abundance: NA; v_gene: TRBV6-1; d_gene: NA; j_gene: TRBJ2-7; CDR3aa: CASSEAGTEYEQYF; CDR3nt: TGTGCCAGCAGTGAAGCCGGGACGGAATACGAGCAGTACTTC
abundance: NA; v_gene: TRBV5-1; d_gene: TRBD2; j_gene: TRBJ2-5; CDR3aa: CASSSRAAGDKTQYF; CDR3nt: TGCGCCAGCAGCTCCAGGGCGGCGGGGGATAAGACCCAGTACTTC
abundance: NA; v_gene: TRBV12-3/TRBV12-4; d_gene: TRBD2; j_gene: TRBJ2-7; CDR3aa: CASRSGRTYEQYF; CDR3nt: TGTGCCAGCAGGAGCGGGAGGACCTACGAGCAGTACTTC
abundance: NA; v_gene: TRBV5-4; d_gene: NA; j_gene: TRBJ2-2; CDR3aa: CASSLGGTTTGELFF; CDR3nt: TGTGCCAGCAGCTTGGGGGGCACAACCACCGGGGAGCTGTTTTTT
abundance: NA; v_gene: TRBV10-1; d_gene: NA; j_gene: TRBJ2-3; CDR3aa: CASSESGSTDTQYF; CDR3nt: TGCGCCAGCAGTGAGTCGGGAAGCACAGATACGCAGTATTTT
abundance: once; v_gene: TRBV25-1; d_gene: NA; j_gene: TRBJ1-6; CDR3aa: CASSDLTVGGSPLHF; CDR3nt: TGTGCCAGCAGTGATCTGACAGTCGGGGGTTCACCCCTCCACTTT
abundance: NA; v_gene: TRBV19; d_gene: NA; j_gene: TRBJ2-3; CDR3aa: CATHKARGFHGTDTQYF; CDR3nt: TGTGCCACCCACAAGGCAAGGGGATTCCACGGCACAGATACGCAGTATTTT